This record concerns one T cell receptor (beta chain) sequence. Its antigen is as yet unknown. The data were taken from a study of radiation and T cells in renal cell carcinoma. About the study: Nephrectomy followed 15 Gy stereotactic body radiation by 4 weeks. The study, taken as a whole, reports: Pretreatment tumor biopsies were lacking, so baseline clonotypes are unknown. Top tumor clonotypes rose in blood 2 weeks post-radiation, then contracted.

Using immunoSEQ multiplex PCR, the repertoire was profiled, and TCRdb retains in-frame clones only, with some absent. The table shows around 130,000 clones, with roughly four fifths occurring only once. V dropped 2 bases and J dropped 7 bases, with 9 bases sitting between them. The CDR3 consists of 13 residues. Per germline, CDR1 LNHDA and CDR2 SQIVND (reference sequence). Documented time point: blood 2 weeks post-SBRT. Treatment reported: 15 Gy SBRT to primary tumor, nephrectomy 4 weeks later. The patient's renal cell carcinoma had clear cell pathology. Material: blood, obtained from a patient whose treatment included radiotherapy and nephrectomy. The TCR originated in an older woman with renal cell carcinoma. This chain uses TRBV19 with TRBJ1-5, with D unresolved. CDR3 in DNA: TGTGCCAGTAGTATATCAGTTGAACAGCCCCAGCATTTT. This translates into CASSISVEQPQHF.